These 23 T cell receptor beta chains originate from one sample sequenced in a study of blood T cell repertoires in COVID-19. Only in-frame clones appear in the TCRdb table, and some are missing; sequencing was by immunoSEQ multiplex PCR. Seen here are some 350,000 clones, roughly 90% observed once, and the top ten hold approximately 3%. The sequenced sample consisted of peripheral blood. All receptors derive from a woman aged 30 to 39 with COVID-19, enrolled during active disease.

The sample holds one count of this clone. This chain joins TRBV10-3 and TRBJ2-1; 7 nucleotides line up with TRBD2. Unmatched junction bases numbered 8, after V lost 3 bases and J lost 0 bases. This CDR3 is 17 amino acids long. Germline V gene lookup returns CDR1 ENHRY and CDR2 SYGVKD. The CDR3 region is CAISEFIGRSSYNEQFF. DNA for the CDR3: TGTGCCATCAGTGAATTTATCGGGAGGTCCTCCTACAATGAGCAGTTCTTC.

The chain carries TRBV5-4 and TRBJ1-2, with TRBD1 identical over 8 bases. V trimming: 2 bases; J trimming: 3 bases; junction bases outside the gene matches: 21. Germline CDR1 reads SGHNT; CDR2 reads YYREEE (reference sequence). CDR3 length equals 20 residues. The CDR3 spells CASSFIRPGQVLRLHYGYTF. The CDR3 DNA is TGTGCCAGCAGCTTTATTCGACCGGGACAGGTCCTCCGGCTCCACTATGGCTACACCTTC.

V gene TRBV28 combines with J gene TRBJ1-2; 7 positions agree with TRBD1. V lost 7 bases and J lost 0; bases outside the gene matches: 8. Germline CDR1 is MDHEN and CDR2 is SYDVKM. The CDR3 loop spans 15 amino acids. The DNA of the CDR3 is TGTGCCAGCAAATCCCCGACAGGGTCTAACTATGGCTACACCTTC. Translation: CASKSPTGSNYGYTF.

The genes are TRBV7-2 and TRBJ2-2, with 12 nucleotides matching TRBD2. Germline V gene data show CDR1 as SGHTA and CDR2 as FQGNSA. J gave up 6 bases and V 1 base, and 9 bases lay outside the gene matches. The CDR3 is 18 amino acids. CDR3 residues: CASSLEVLAGGPPGELFF. The CDR3 nucleotides read TGTGCCAGCAGCTTAGAAGTGCTAGCGGGAGGGCCGCCCGGGGAGCTGTTTTTT.

V usage is TRBV7-2 and J usage is TRBJ2-2; D is perhaps TRBD2 (5 bases). The germline V gene has CDR1 SGHTA and CDR2 FQGNSA. V was cut by 5 bases and J by 0 bases, with 10 bases left in between. The CDR3 is made up of 15 amino acids. CDR3 DNA sequence: TGTGCCAGCAGCCTCACGGGGACGAACACCGGGGAGCTGTTTTTT. Translating gives CASSLTGTNTGELFF.

The chain uses TRBV29-1 and TRBJ1-2; TRBD1 might be the D (5 bases). CDR1 is SQVTM, CDR2 ANQGSEA, per germline. The germline V and J ends were trimmed by 4 bases and 2 bases, with 8 bases remaining between them. The CDR3 has 12 amino acids. This chain's CDR3 is CSVVDTNYGYTF. CDR3 sequence (DNA): TGCAGCGTTGTGGACACGAACTATGGCTACACCTTC.

This sequence joins TRBV29-1 and TRBJ2-2; possible D gene TRBD2, 6 bases. Trimming took 3 bases from V and 4 from J, leaving 9 bases between them. The CDR3 totals 13 residues. The germline CDR1 and CDR2 sequences are SQVTM and ANQGSEA. The CDR3 DNA is TGCAGCGTTGATATGGGGGGCACCGGGGAGCTGTTTTTT. This encodes CSVDMGGTGELFF.

This clone was seen a few times. V usage is TRBV7-9 and J usage is TRBJ1-2, with D possibly being TRBD1 (6 bases). CDR3 length: 12 amino acids. Trimming took off 5 bases at V and 5 bases at J, with 9 bases between the two ends. Germline CDR1 and CDR2: SEHNR and FQNEAQ (reference sequence). The CDR3 reads CASSAGAYGYTF. In nucleotides, the CDR3 is TGTGCCAGCAGCGCAGGGGCTTATGGCTACACCTTC.

The chain uses TRBV7-9 and TRBJ2-3; 8 bases agree with TRBD1. V shed 3 bases and J 9 bases; nucleotides not matched to a gene: 14. Germline values: CDR1 SEHNR, CDR2 FQNEAQ (reference sequence). CDR3 length equals 16 residues. CDR3 sequence (DNA): TGTGCCAGCAGCTTGGACCTGGACAGGGAACATCGAACGCAGTATTTT. This codes for CASSLDLDREHRTQYF. The full variable domain, with the rest looked up from reference TRBV7-9 and TRBJ2-3, is DTGVSQNPRHKITKRGQNVTFRCDPISEHNRLYWYRQTLGQGPEFLTYFQNEAQLEKSRLLSDRFSAERPKGSFSTLEIQRTEQGDSAMYLCASSLDLDREHRTQYFGPGTRLTVL.

This sequence joins TRBV11-3 and TRBJ2-5; 14 bases line up with TRBD2. CDR3 length: 17 amino acids. J gave up 5 bases and V 3 bases, and 8 bases lay outside the gene matches. The V gene's germline CDR1 is SGHNT and CDR2 YENEEA. Here the CDR3 DNA reads TGTGCCAGCAGCTTTTCCGGGACTAGCGGGAGTACGGAGACCCAGTACTTC. Encoded protein: CASSFSGTSGSTETQYF.

The chain links TRBV7-8 to TRBJ2-1, with D uncertain. The CDR3 totals 13 residues. Germline loops: CDR1 SGHVS, CDR2 FQNEAQ. Deletions cut 1 base from V and 8 bases from J, with 9 bases between. CDR3 bases: TGTGCCAGCAGCTTAGGAGGTTTCCATGAGCAGTTCTTC. This codes for CASSLGGFHEQFF.

The chain recombines TRBV24-1 with TRBJ2-5; 9 bases are shared with TRBD2. J gave up 6 bases and V 9 bases, and 10 bases lay outside the gene matches. Germline CDR1 is KGHDR and CDR2 is SFDVKD. The CDR3 covers 14 residues. The CDR3 nucleotides read TGTGCCACCGCCTTAGCGGGAGCCGAGAAGACCCAGTACTTC. It specifies CATALAGAEKTQYF.

This clone was seen only once. The chain links TRBV12-3 or TRBV12-4 to TRBJ2-5, with no clear D. The CDR3 is 12 amino acids. Trimming left V 6 bases short and J 0 bases short, with 5 bases between. DNA for the CDR3: TGTGCCAGCAGCGGGTACCAAGAGACCCAGTACTTC. As protein: CASSGYQETQYF.

The chain employs TRBV4-1 and TRBJ2-4, with a tentative D call TRBD2 (6 bases). The CDR3 runs to 18 residues. Germline-derived CDR1 and CDR2 are MGHRA and YSYEKL. V was shortened by 3 bases and J by 0 bases, with 18 bases between the two germline ends. This chain's CDR3 is CASSHLGRLGLAKNIQYF. For the CDR3, the DNA is TGCGCCAGCAGCCATCTAGGGAGACTGGGACTAGCCAAAAACATTCAGTACTTC.

The J gene is TRBJ2-2, the V gene TRBV5-8, with 11 nucleotides matching TRBD2. Germline CDR1 reads SGHTS; CDR2 reads YDEGEE. Germline trimming cut 2 bases from V and 4 bases from J; bases unmatched to any gene: 1. CDR3 length: 15 residues. In nucleotides, the CDR3 is TGTGCCAGCAGCTTCGGGACTAGCGGCACCGGGGAGCTGTTTTTT. It translates to CASSFGTSGTGELFF.

The V gene is TRBV6-6, the J gene TRBJ2-7; 10 bases are a match to TRBD1. The CDR3 consists of 21 residues. Losses at the gene ends were 5 bases for V and 3 bases for J; bases not matched to a gene: 25. The germline V gene has CDR1 MNHNY and CDR2 SVGAGI (reference sequence). Here the CDR3 DNA reads TGTGCCAGCAGTCGACAGGGGGCCCAGCGGTACACCCTCCCCTTCAACTACGAGCAGTACGTC. Protein: CASSRQGAQRYTLPFNYEQYV.

This chain connects TRBV6-5 to TRBJ2-1, with 12 nucleotides matching TRBD1. CDR3 size: 15 residues. CDR1 and CDR2 from the germline V gene are MNHEY and SVGAGI. V dropped 6 bases and J dropped 7; count of bases not matched to a gene: 7. The chain's CDR3 is CASRTGTGGYNEQFF. The CDR3 DNA follows: TGTGCCAGCAGAACCGGGACAGGGGGCTATAATGAGCAGTTCTTC.

The chain couples TRBV28 to TRBJ2-1, with 10 bases lining up with TRBD2. CDR1 and CDR2 (germline): MDHEN, SYDVKM. Trimming at V came to 5 bases and at J to 9 bases, leaving 10 bases not matched to a gene. The CDR3 extends over 15 amino acids. The CDR3 sequence is CASSLPASGGVEQFF. The DNA of the CDR3 is TGTGCCAGCAGTCTCCCTGCTAGCGGGGGAGTTGAGCAGTTCTTC.

The rearrangement links TRBV5-1 to TRBJ1-2; D may be TRBD1 (5 bases). The CDR3 consists of 12 residues. Germline V gene data show CDR1 as SGHRS and CDR2 as YFSETQ. Trimming left V 7 bases short and J 8 bases short, with 15 bases between. The CDR3 bases are TGCGCCAGCTTCTCAGGGATCGGAGGCTACACCTTC. This gives the protein CASFSGIGGYTF.

The chain is built from TRBV20-1 and TRBJ1-3; D unresolved. The germline CDR1 and CDR2 sequences are DFQATT and SNEGSKA (reference sequence). The CDR3 runs to 15 residues. The V and J ends lost 3 bases and 4 bases respectively, with 16 bases between them. CDR3 nucleotides: TGCAGTGCTAGTGTTACTGAGGCTGGGGGAAACACCATATATTTT. This gives the protein CSASVTEAGGNTIYF.

The rearrangement links TRBV28 to TRBJ2-2, with D unclear. This CDR3 contains 15 residues. Germline loops: CDR1 MDHEN, CDR2 SYDVKM. The V end was cut by 1 base, the J end by 6 bases, with 12 bases between. The CDR3 DNA reads as TGTGCCAGCAGTTTATCTCTGACTCTCCCCGGGGAGCTGTTTTTT. It yields the protein CASSLSLTLPGELFF.

This clone has a single count. The chain joins TRBV27 to TRBJ2-6, with D possibly being TRBD2 (6 bases). Between the trimmed V and J ends, which lost 5 bases and 7 bases, there was a span of 9 bases. Germline V gives CDR1 MNHEY, CDR2 SMNVEV (reference sequence). The CDR3 length is 13 residues. The CDR3 here is CASSPAGANVLTF. CDR3 DNA: TGTGCCAGCAGTCCCGCGGGAGCCAACGTCCTGACTTTC. Full variable domain (rest looked up from reference TRBV27 and TRBJ2-6): EAQVTQNPRYLITVTGKKLTVTCSQNMNHEYMSWYRQDPGLGLRQIYYSMNVEVTDKGDVPEGYKVSRKEKRNFPLILESPSPNQTSLYFCASSPAGANVLTFGAGSRLTVL.

This clone was detected only a few times. The chain is built from TRBV2 and TRBJ2-1, with 9 bases fitting TRBD1. The CDR3 totals 13 residues. V dropped 7 bases and J dropped 5; count of bases not matched to a gene: 3. Germline CDR1 SNHLY, CDR2 FYNNEI. The CDR3 nucleotides read TGTGCCAGCAACAGGGACAGGGACAATGAGCAGTTCTTC. Translated: CASNRDRDNEQFF.